This T cell receptor beta chain was recorded in a study of cytomegalovirus exposure and HLA in healthy donors. Researchers ran the PCR with 60 Vbeta and 13 Jbeta primers. In the original workflow: Approximately 11 million of 80 million or so unique TCR beta chains were shared, per a later count. Profiled with immunoSEQ multiplex PCR; TCRdb holds only in-frame clones, not every one. V and J calls and clone size are those listed in that table; D and trimming were worked out from the DNA. The sample holds about 130,000 clones, 60% to 80% seen once. Turning to this clone: Its specificity is not known.

CDR1 and CDR2 (germline): MNHNS, SASEGT. This CDR3 region has 15 residues. Study-level points and caveats: Highly shared variants forming one cluster were likely a sequencing artifact. Prior analysis indicated that the majority of TCR beta V segments exhibited productivity approximately 87% or approximately 30% of the time. Analyzed later, most CMV-associated TCR beta chains appeared HLA-restricted.

The sequence came from a male donor in good health and CMV-seronegative. The V call is TRBV6-1, the J call TRBJ2-5; a possible D gene is TRBD1 (5 bases). Matching the DNA end better, TRBJ2-7 makes the J call doubtful. The sequenced material came from PBMCs. CDR3 in DNA: TGTGCCAGCAGTGAACATCGCGCAGGGCGGTACGAGCAGTACTTC. Its translation is CASSEHRAGRYEQYF.